The rows below give T cell receptor beta chains drawn from one sample of a study of blood T cell repertoires in COVID-19. Profiled with immunoSEQ multiplex PCR; TCRdb holds only in-frame clones, not every one. The sample lists tens of thousands of clones; around 76% were seen once. The sequencing input was peripheral blood. The receptors shown here come from a human donor in a cohort sampled during active COVID-19. Both conserved end residues are part of each CDR3. The order of the fields is J gene, V gene, clone size, D gene, CDR3 protein, CDR3 DNA. A D gene is named only where the DNA matches it firmly. Some rows mark clone size as missing; the rest say once, few, many or name a class of expanded clone.

TRBJ2-3 TRBV11-3 . . CASSLEGAGTDTQYF TGTGCCAGCAGCTTAGAAGGAGCGGGCACAGATACGCAGTATTTT
TRBJ1-2 TRBV6-5 . . CASSYSPTGLLGYTF TGTGCCAGCAGTTACTCGCCCACAGGGCTCTTAGGCTACACCTTC
TRBJ1-2 TRBV6-5 . TRBD1 CASSYAGTDGYTF TGTGCCAGCAGTTACGCCGGGACAGATGGCTACACCTTC
TRBJ1-6 TRBV5-6 . . CASSRDRWESSPLHF TGTGCCAGCAGCCGAGACAGGTGGGAAAGTTCACCCCTCCACTTT
TRBJ2-7 TRBV25-1 . . CASSEPGMDEQYF TGTGCCAGCAGTGAACCGGGGATGGACGAGCAGTACTTC
TRBJ2-2 TRBV19 . TRBD1 CASSIGQGNTGELFF TGTGCCAGTAGTATTGGACAGGGGAACACCGGGGAGCTGTTTTTT
TRBJ1-6 TRBV23-1 . . CASSHTGQRAQYNSPLHF TGCGCCAGCAGTCACACGGGACAACGTGCCCAATATAATTCACCCCTCCACTTT
TRBJ2-2 TRBV7-2 . . CASSLQQSTGELFF TGTGCCAGCAGCCTCCAACAGAGCACCGGGGAGCTGTTTTTT
TRBJ2-5 TRBV6-6 . . CASSSDYPETQYF TGTGCCAGCAGTTCTGACTACCCAGAGACCCAGTACTTC
TRBJ1-2 TRBV11-2 . . CASSSPRQGYGYTF TGTGCCAGCAGCTCCCCCAGGCAGGGCTATGGCTACACCTTC
TRBJ1-2 TRBV30 . . CAWRGGGFPYGYTF TGTGCCTGGAGGGGCGGGGGGTTTCCGTATGGCTACACCTTC
TRBJ2-7 TRBV7-8 . . CASSSLSGTGYNEQYF TGTGCCAGCAGCTCTCTTAGCGGGACAGGGTATAACGAGCAGTACTTC
TRBJ2-7 TRBV7-9 . . CASSLASGDGTYEQYF TGTGCCAGCAGCTTAGCGTCAGGGGATGGGACCTACGAGCAGTACTTC
TRBJ2-5 TRBV15 . TRBD2 CATSREAAGVETQYF TGTGCCACCAGCAGAGAGGCAGCGGGGGTAGAGACCCAGTACTTC
TRBJ2-3 TRBV7-2 . . CASSDNREYTDTQYF TGTGCCAGCAGCGACAACCGGGAGTACACAGATACGCAGTATTTT
TRBJ1-2 TRBV11-3 . . CASSQGGAGGLHYGYTF TGTGCCAGCAGCCAAGGCGGGGCCGGGGGGCTCCACTATGGCTACACCTTC
TRBJ1-5 TRBV5-1 . . CASSLDGERNQPQHF TGCGCCAGCAGCTTGGACGGGGAGAGGAATCAGCCCCAGCATTTT
TRBJ2-7 TRBV10-2 few TRBD1 CASTATGATYEQYF TGCGCCAGCACCGCGACAGGGGCAACATACGAGCAGTACTTC
TRBJ2-1 TRBV3-1/TRBV3-2 . TRBD2 CASSQDHSGGAREQFF TGTGCCAGCAGCCAAGACCATAGCGGGGGGGCACGTGAGCAGTTCTTC
TRBJ1-6 TRBV7-3 . TRBD1 CASSITDRVSYNSPLHF TGTGCCAGCAGCATTACGGACAGGGTGTCCTATAATTCACCCCTCCACTTT
TRBJ1-2 TRBV4-1 . . CASSPLGLGGYTF TGCGCCAGCAGCCCCCTGGGGCTTGGTGGCTACACCTTC
TRBJ2-5 TRBV12-3/TRBV12-4 few . CASSFTRLETQYF TGTGCCAGCAGTTTTACGCGTTTGGAGACCCAGTACTTC
TRBJ1-1 TRBV6-5 . . CASREWEVRNTEAFF TGTGCCAGCCGAGAATGGGAGGTAAGGAACACTGAAGCTTTCTTT
TRBJ2-7 TRBV24-1 . . CATKSADSSYEQYF TGTGCCACCAAGTCCGCGGACAGCTCCTACGAGCAGTACTTC
TRBJ2-5 TRBV2 . . CASSEYDAETQYF TGTGCCAGCAGTGAGTATGATGCGGAGACCCAGTACTTC
TRBJ2-1 TRBV4-2 . TRBD1 CASSRQTQGAHNEQFF TGTGCCAGCAGCCGACAGACACAGGGGGCTCACAATGAGCAGTTCTTC
TRBJ2-6 TRBV4-3 few TRBD1 CASSPSPLWDRGGGANVLTF TGCGCCAGCAGCCCTTCCCCCCTCTGGGACAGGGGCGGTGGGGCCAACGTCCTGACTTTC
TRBJ1-5 TRBV29-1 . . CSVGGVGQPQHF TGCAGCGTTGGGGGGGTAGGCCAGCCCCAGCATTTT
TRBJ2-7 TRBV27 . . CASMDRSSTEQYF TGTGCCAGCATGGACAGATCTTCTACAGAGCAGTACTTC
TRBJ1-4 TRBV11-2 . TRBD1 CASSPTGDTNEKLFF TGTGCCAGCAGCCCGACAGGGGACACTAATGAAAAACTGTTTTTT
TRBJ1-2 TRBV7-8 . . CASSLGVRGGARYGYTF TGTGCCAGCAGCTTGGGGGTTCGCGGAGGGGCCCGCTATGGCTACACCTTC
TRBJ2-1 TRBV7-9 . TRBD2 CASSPLAGSSYNEQFF TGTGCCAGCAGCCCCCTAGCGGGGAGCTCCTACAATGAGCAGTTCTTC
TRBJ2-7 TRBV19 . . CAHTPHYVGGPSSSYEQYF TGTGCCCATACCCCCCACTACGTGGGGGGACCATCGAGCTCCTACGAGCAGTACTTC
TRBJ1-6 TRBV28 . . CASSLSYRGSTPLHF TGTGCCAGCAGTCTCTCTTATAGGGGATCGACACCCCTCCACTTT
TRBJ1-1 TRBV10-3 . . CAISESVKPEAFF TGTGCCATCAGTGAGTCGGTGAAGCCTGAAGCTTTCTTT
TRBJ1-2 TRBV10-3 . . CAITAEQLYGYTF TGTGCCATTACAGCGGAACAGCTCTATGGCTACACCTTC
TRBJ2-7 TRBV5-1 . TRBD1 CASSLTTGTGYHEQYF TGCGCCAGCAGCTTGACCACCGGGACAGGGTACCACGAGCAGTACTTC
TRBJ2-3 TRBV5-1 . TRBD2 CASSLGLGLAVTDTQYF TGCGCCAGCAGCTTGGGGCTGGGACTAGCAGTCACAGATACGCAGTATTTT
TRBJ2-3 TRBV7-2 . TRBD2 CASSSWRGGVPTDTQYF TGTGCCAGCAGCTCCTGGCGCGGGGGGGTTCCCACAGATACGCAGTATTTT
TRBJ1-1 TRBV7-9 . TRBD1 CASSSPPGGVPEAFF TGTGCCAGCAGCTCTCCGCCAGGGGGCGTCCCTGAAGCTTTCTTT
TRBJ2-7 TRBV9 few . CASSVEAGSYEQYF TGTGCCAGCAGCGTAGAGGCGGGCTCCTACGAGCAGTACTTC
TRBJ2-2 TRBV3-1/TRBV3-2 . TRBD2 CASSLRTSKAGELFF TGTGCCAGCAGCCTACGGACTAGCAAGGCCGGGGAGCTGTTTTTT